The 18 T cell receptor beta chains presented below share a single source sample, sequenced in a study of shared clonotypes between healthy human individuals. Some clones are missing from TCRdb's copy, which holds only in-frame ones; the method was immunoSEQ multiplex PCR. This table has about half a million clones, 79% appearing once. Input material: PBMCs. Receptor source: a woman aged 40 to 50 in good health. Some clones in this sample may be carry-over from other donors' samples.

The chain joins TRBV7-9 to TRBJ1-5, with a possible D match to TRBD1 (6 bases). Trimming pared 5 bases from V and 6 bases from J, leaving 17 bases between. Germline loops: CDR1 SEHNR, CDR2 FQNEAQ (reference sequence). This CDR3 comprises 15 residues. The chain's CDR3 is CASSLSGARGQPQHF. The CDR3 bases are TGTGCCAGCAGCCTATCGGGGGCGCGAGGTCAGCCCCAGCATTTT.

The CDR3 coding sequence is TGCGCCAGCAGCCCTTCCACGGGCGGAACCTATACGCAGTATTTT. Translating it yields CASSPSTGGTYTQYF. The chain links TRBV4-1 to TRBJ2-3; D remains unclear. V gave up 4 bases and J gave up 7 bases, with 18 bases separating them. Germline V gene data show CDR1 as MGHRA and CDR2 as YSYEKL. The CDR3 covers 15 residues.

V usage is TRBV19 and J usage is TRBJ1-1; D unclear. The CDR3 has 14 residues. Germline lookup yields CDR1 LNHDA and CDR2 SQIVND (reference sequence). Trimming cost V 2 bases and J 4 bases, with 11 bases left between them. Written as DNA, the CDR3 is TGTGCCAGTAGTATAAGGGTCCAGTCCACTGAAGCTTTCTTT. Translation: CASSIRVQSTEAFF.

V usage is TRBV5-4 and J usage is TRBJ2-7, with 13 bases identical to TRBD2. CDR1 is SGHNT and CDR2 is YYREEE in the germline V gene (reference sequence). Trimming cost V 4 bases and J 2 bases; bases outside gene matches: 6. The length of the CDR3 is 16 residues. CDR3 bases: TGTGCCAGCAGCCGGACTAGCGGGAGTATCCCCTACGAGCAGTACTTC. Protein sequence: CASSRTSGSIPYEQYF. Full variable domain (remainder filled in from reference TRBV5-4 and TRBJ2-7): ETGVTQSPTHLIKTRGQQVTLRCSSQSGHNTVSWYQQALGQGPQFIFQYYREEENGRGNFPPRFSGLQFPNYSSELNVNALELDDSALYLCASSRTSGSIPYEQYFGPGTRLTVT.

The chain links TRBV7-6 to TRBJ2-2; 8 bases are a match to TRBD1. CDR1 is SGHVS and CDR2 is FNYEAQ in the germline V gene. Trimming removed 5 bases from V and 6 bases from J; junction bases left unmatched: 11. This CDR3 spans 16 amino acids. The CDR3 DNA sequence: TGTGCCAGCAGCGCCGGACAGGGACCCAGGGCCGGGGAGCTGTTTTTT. It translates to CASSAGQGPRAGELFF.

The chain joins TRBV4-3 to TRBJ2-1, with D perhaps matching TRBD1 (6 bases). Trimming stripped 4 bases from V and 4 bases from J, with 17 bases between. The CDR3 spans 16 residues. The germline CDR1 and CDR2 sequences are LGHNA and YSLEER. The CDR3 reads CASSRYGGRGYNEQFF. The CDR3 region has the DNA TGCGCCAGCAGCCGCTATGGGGGAAGGGGGTACAATGAGCAGTTCTTC.

The chain joins TRBV7-2 to TRBJ1-4; perhaps TRBD1 as D (5 bases). Trimming stripped 5 bases from V and 0 bases from J, with 16 bases between. Per germline, CDR1 SGHTA and CDR2 FQGNSA. The CDR3 has 17 amino acids. The CDR3 region is CASSPQTELATNEKLFF. DNA for the CDR3: TGTGCCAGCAGCCCGCAGACAGAGCTTGCAACTAATGAAAAACTGTTTTTT.

The rearrangement uses TRBV10-2 and TRBJ2-2, with D possibly matching TRBD1 (5 bases). Trimming stripped 7 bases from V and 6 bases from J, with 6 bases between. The CDR3 is made up of 11 amino acids. Germline CDR1 reads WSHSY; CDR2 reads SAAADI. The CDR3 DNA reads TGCGCCAGCATGGGGCCCGGGGAGCTGTTTTTT. Encoded protein: CASMGPGELFF.

In this sample, this clone turned up a few times. The chain recombines TRBV6-4 with TRBJ1-2; D may be TRBD1 (5 bases). Trimming left V 4 bases short and J 4 bases short, with 16 bases between. The CDR3 loop spans 15 amino acids. From germline, CDR1 is MRHNA and CDR2 SNTAGT. DNA for the CDR3: TGTGCCAGCAGTGCCAACGCGGATGGGGCCTATGGCTACACCTTC. Amino acids: CASSANADGAYGYTF.

This rearrangement joins TRBV4-1 to TRBJ2-2; D may be TRBD1 (5 bases). Germline CDR1 MGHRA, CDR2 YSYEKL. The CDR3 totals 14 residues. V was clipped by 0 bases and J by 5 bases, with 7 bases between them. Here the CDR3 DNA reads TGCGCCAGCAGCCAAGAGAAGGGGACCGGGGAGCTGTTTTTT. Translated: CASSQEKGTGELFF.

This rearrangement joins TRBV7-9 to TRBJ2-1; D gene uncertain. Trimming shortened V by 1 base and J by 6 bases, and 4 bases separated the two germline ends. CDR1 is SEHNR, CDR2 FQNEAQ, per germline (reference sequence). CDR3 length equals 12 residues. The CDR3 spells CASSLGVNEQFF. In DNA, the CDR3 is TGTGCCAGCAGCTTAGGCGTCAATGAGCAGTTCTTC.

The rearrangement joins TRBV25-1 to TRBJ1-2; D possibly corresponds to TRBD1 (5 bases). The V and J ends lost 4 bases and 8 bases respectively, with 11 bases between them. This CDR3 spans 12 amino acids. Germline V gene lookup returns CDR1 MGHDK and CDR2 SYGVNS. DNA for the CDR3: TGTGCCAGCAGTGCCGGGGGTAGGGGCTACACCTTC. Amino acids: CASSAGGRGYTF.

V is TRBV28 and J is TRBJ2-1; D is undetermined. The germline V gene encodes CDR1 MDHEN and CDR2 SYDVKM. V lost 6 bases and J lost 0, with 9 bases in between. This CDR3 comprises 14 residues. CDR3 loop: CASRTESSYNEQFF. The CDR3, as DNA: TGTGCCAGCAGGACTGAGAGCTCCTACAATGAGCAGTTCTTC.

The sample holds a few counts of this clone. V gene TRBV9 combines with J gene TRBJ2-1; D might be TRBD1 or TRBD2, each matching 5 bases. The CDR3 has 13 residues. Looked up from germline, CDR1 is SGDLS and CDR2 is YYNGEE. Trimming took off 4 bases at V and 5 bases at J, with 10 bases between the two ends. The CDR3 reads CASSSGTHNEQFF. CDR3 in DNA: TGTGCCAGCAGCTCCGGGACCCACAATGAGCAGTTCTTC.

V gene TRBV30 combines with J gene TRBJ1-1, with no clear D. The V and J ends lost 3 bases and 5 bases respectively, with 19 bases between them. Germline V CDR1 and CDR2: GTSNPN, SVGIG (reference sequence). There are 15 residues in the CDR3. The CDR3 region has the DNA TGTGCCTGGAGCGACCTCGGCCCCGTAGGGACTGAAGCTTTCTTT. As protein: CAWSDLGPVGTEAFF.

This clone came up once. The rearrangement joins TRBV5-1 to TRBJ1-2; TRBD1 might be the D (5 bases). The V end was cut by 0 bases, the J end by 0 bases, with 9 bases between. The CDR3 is 15 amino acids. CDR1 and CDR2 from the germline V gene are SGHRS and YFSETQ. The CDR3 loop reads CASSLGDGPNYGYTF. The DNA of the CDR3 is TGCGCCAGCAGCTTGGGGGACGGACCTAACTATGGCTACACCTTC.

The J gene is TRBJ2-1, the V gene TRBV5-4; 11 bases map to TRBD2. This CDR3 comprises 16 residues. J gave up 9 bases and V 0 bases, and 8 bases lay outside the gene matches. The V gene's germline CDR1 is SGHNT and CDR2 YYREEE (reference sequence). In DNA form, the CDR3 reads TGTGCCAGCAGCTTGGGCCTAGCGGGAGGTCGGGGTGAGCAGTTCTTC. Residues: CASSLGLAGGRGEQFF.

This clone was counted a few times. The chain combines TRBV5-1 with TRBJ1-1; TRBD1 matches 8 bases. Germline V gene lookup returns CDR1 SGHRS and CDR2 YFSETQ. Trimming cost V 3 bases and J 3 bases; bases outside gene matches: 7. CDR3 size: 15 residues. CDR3 amino acids: CASSSGQGGYTEAFF. The DNA for the CDR3 is TGCGCCAGCAGCTCCGGACAGGGTGGGTACACTGAAGCTTTCTTT.